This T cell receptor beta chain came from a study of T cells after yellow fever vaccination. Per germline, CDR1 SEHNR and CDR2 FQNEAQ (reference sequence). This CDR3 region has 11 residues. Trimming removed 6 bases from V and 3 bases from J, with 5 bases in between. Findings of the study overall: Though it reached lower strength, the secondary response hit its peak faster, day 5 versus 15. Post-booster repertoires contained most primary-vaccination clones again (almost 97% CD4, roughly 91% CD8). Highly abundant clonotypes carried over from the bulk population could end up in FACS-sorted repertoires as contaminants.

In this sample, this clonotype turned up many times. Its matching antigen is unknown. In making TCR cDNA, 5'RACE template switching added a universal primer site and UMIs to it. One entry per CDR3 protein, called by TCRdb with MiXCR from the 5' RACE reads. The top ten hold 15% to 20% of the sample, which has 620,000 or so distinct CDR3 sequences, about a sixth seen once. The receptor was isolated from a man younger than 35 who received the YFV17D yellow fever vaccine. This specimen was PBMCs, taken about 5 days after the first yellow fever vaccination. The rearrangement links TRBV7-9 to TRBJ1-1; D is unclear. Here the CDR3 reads CASRSYTEAFF. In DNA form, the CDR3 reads TGTGCCAGCAGGTCCTACACTGAAGCTTTCTTT. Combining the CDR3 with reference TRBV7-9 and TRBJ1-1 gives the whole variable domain DTGVSQNPRHKITKRGQNVTFRCDPISEHNRLYWYRQTLGQGPEFLTYFQNEAQLEKSRLLSDRFSAERPKGSFSTLEIQRTEQGDSAMYLCASRSYTEAFFGQGTRLTVV.